These T cell receptor beta chains were read from a single sample in a study of Graves' ophthalmopathy and Graves' hyperthyroidism. TCRdb redid the calling of the multiplex PCR reads with MiXCR, one entry per CDR3 protein. Here the sample spans over a million distinct CDR3 sequences, about 38% being singletons. The sequencing input was peripheral blood or thyroid tissue (not recorded which). These receptors were taken from an adult man with Graves' hyperthyroidism. CDR3s include the opening cysteine and the closing phenylalanine or tryptophan. D genes are given only for firm matches. Clone size is stated in some rows and not others, as once, few, many or a class when expanded.

size: many; D: NA; length: 14; V: TRBV2; J: TRBJ2-7; DNA: TGTGCCAGCAGTGGGACAGACAGCTCCTACGAGCAGTACTTC; CDR3: CASSGTDSSYEQYF
size: many; D: NA; length: 15; V: TRBV19; J: TRBJ2-2; DNA: TGTGCCAGTAGTGGCAGGGCCTCTGTGGCCGGGGAGCTGTTTTTT; CDR3: CASSGRASVAGELFF
size: many; D: NA; length: 15; V: TRBV2; J: TRBJ1-6; DNA: TGTGCCAGCCGACAGGAGAGCTCCTATAATTCACCCCTCCACTTT; CDR3: CASRQESSYNSPLHF
size: NA; D: NA; length: 13; V: TRBV29-1; J: TRBJ2-2; DNA: TGCAGCGTTGATTGGGTGAACACCGGGGAGCTGTCTTTT; CDR3: CSVDWVNTGELSF
size: many; D: NA; length: 14; V: TRBV7-9; J: TRBJ1-1; DNA: TGTGCCAGCAGGAAACAGGGATTGAACACTGAAGCTTTCTTT; CDR3: CASRKQGLNTEAFF
size: NA; D: NA; length: 15; V: TRBV7-8; J: TRBJ2-7; DNA: TGTGCCAGCAGTCCAACCCGGACCTTACCCCACGAGCAGTACTTC; CDR3: CASSPTRTLPHEQYF
size: many; D: NA; length: 15; V: TRBV29-1; J: TRBJ1-1; DNA: TGCAGCGTTGAAACCCCTGATAGTCGGAACACTGAAGCTTTCTTT; CDR3: CSVETPDSRNTEAFF
size: many; D: TRBD1; length: 15; V: TRBV9; J: TRBJ1-2; DNA: TGTGCCAGCAGCCGCCGGGACAGGGGCAACTATGGCTACACCTTC; CDR3: CASSRRDRGNYGYTF
size: many; D: NA; length: 12; V: TRBV29-1; J: TRBJ1-3; DNA: TGCAGCGTAGAGGCCTCTGGAAACACCATATATTTT; CDR3: CSVEASGNTIYF
size: NA; D: TRBD1; length: 15; V: TRBV7-8; J: TRBJ1-1; DNA: TGTGCCAGCAGCTTCTGGACAGGGGTAGGGACTGAAGCTTTCTTT; CDR3: CASSFWTGVGTEAFF
size: NA; D: NA; length: 14; V: TRBV4-3; J: TRBJ1-2; DNA: TGCGCCAGCAGCAAAGAGGGCAGAGGCCACGGCTACACCTTC; CDR3: CASSKEGRGHGYTF
size: NA; D: NA; length: 19; V: TRBV11-2; J: TRBJ1-6; DNA: TGTGCCAGCAGCTTAGATGGACGGGTCCGGTTTTATACTTTGCCACCCCTCCACTTT; CDR3: CASSLDGRVRFYTLPPLHF
size: many; D: NA; length: 16; V: TRBV7-9; J: TRBJ2-7; DNA: TGTGCCAGCAGCTTAGTTTCGTCCAGGGCCCGTTTTGAGCAGTACTTC; CDR3: CASSLVSSRARFEQYF
size: NA; D: NA; length: 14; V: TRBV29-1; J: TRBJ2-7; DNA: TGCAGCGTTGATCGCGGTTTGTTCAACTACGAGCAGTACTTC; CDR3: CSVDRGLFNYEQYF
size: NA; D: NA; length: 12; V: TRBV11-2; J: TRBJ1-2; DNA: TGTGCCAGCAGCTTAGATCAGGGGGGCTACACCTTC; CDR3: CASSLDQGGYTF
size: few; D: NA; length: 14; V: TRBV30; J: TRBJ1-6; DNA: TGTGCCTCCCCGGGGACGAGACTAAATTCACCCCTCCACTTT; CDR3: CASPGTRLNSPLHF
size: NA; D: NA; length: 13; V: TRBV9; J: TRBJ1-2; DNA: TGTGCCAGCACCAACGGGGCCATCTATGGCTACACCTTC; CDR3: CASTNGAIYGYTF
size: few; D: NA; length: 15; V: TRBV2; J: TRBJ2-2; DNA: TGTGCCAGCAGTGATAAGGGGCCCCTATCTGGGGAGCTGTTTTTT; CDR3: CASSDKGPLSGELFF
size: NA; D: TRBD1; length: 14; V: TRBV29-1; J: TRBJ1-1; DNA: TGCAGCGTTGCAGGGGACAGACTGAGGACTGAAGCTTTCTTT; CDR3: CSVAGDRLRTEAFF
size: NA; D: NA; length: 14; V: TRBV20-1; J: TRBJ2-5; DNA: TGCAGTGCTAGAGAAGGGACACCGGACGGGACCCAGTACTTC; CDR3: CSAREGTPDGTQYF
size: NA; D: NA; length: 14; V: TRBV7-6; J: TRBJ2-2; DNA: TGTGCCAGCAGCAACAGGGAGAACACCGGGGAGCTGTTTTTT; CDR3: CASSNRENTGELFF
size: many; D: NA; length: 14; V: TRBV10-3; J: TRBJ2-7; DNA: TGTGCCAGCAGCCTATTCTTCCCTTTGGAGGGGCAGTACTTC; CDR3: CASSLFFPLEGQYF